The rows below give T cell receptor beta chains drawn from one sample of a study of blood T cells in healthy people across ages. TCRdb analysed the 5' RACE reads with MiXCR anew, one entry per CDR3 protein. Of about 1.4 million distinct CDR3 sequences in the sample, approximately 59% are singletons; the top ten hold over 5%. The sample was blood. Receptors were obtained from a man younger than 30 in good health. CDR3s include the opening cysteine and the closing phenylalanine or tryptophan. Fields, in order: CDR3 length, J gene, clone size, D gene, V gene, CDR3 protein, CDR3 DNA. A D gene is named only where the DNA matches it firmly. Only part of the rows carry a size: once, few, many, or a class if the clone is expanded.

>12|TRBJ1-1|-|-|TRBV30
CAWSTGISEAFF
TGTGCCTGGAGCACAGGGATCTCTGAAGCTTTCTTT
>18|TRBJ1-1|-|-|TRBV27
CASSYNPDAAGANTEAFF
TGTGCCAGCAGTTACAACCCGGACGCCGCGGGGGCGAACACTGAAGCTTTCTTT
>15|TRBJ2-7|-|TRBD2|TRBV2
CASRGGTSGTYEQYF
TGTGCCAGCAGGGGTGGGACTAGCGGGACCTACGAGCAGTACTTC
>15|TRBJ2-7|-|TRBD2|TRBV20-1
CSVRLGRGSDYEQYF
TGCAGTGTCCGCCTGGGGCGGGGGTCAGACTACGAGCAGTACTTC
>15|TRBJ2-5|-|TRBD2|TRBV10-3
CAISESRGGTETQYF
TGTGCCATCAGTGAGTCGAGGGGAGGGACAGAGACCCAGTACTTC
>16|TRBJ1-1|-|-|TRBV28
CASSYLGRTLNTEAFF
TGTGCCAGCAGTTACCTAGGACGGACCCTGAACACTGAAGCTTTCTTT
>12|TRBJ2-1|many|-|TRBV6-5
CASSWSGNEQFF
TGTGCCAGCAGTTGGTCGGGCAATGAGCAGTTCTTC
>14|TRBJ2-7|-|-|TRBV10-3
CAISSGIEPYEQYF
TGTGCCATCAGTTCAGGGATTGAACCCTACGAGCAGTACTTC
>14|TRBJ2-3|-|-|TRBV20-1
CSAIVGGGMDTQYF
TGCAGTGCTATCGTAGGAGGTGGGATGGATACGCAGTATTTT
>14|TRBJ2-1|-|-|TRBV6-1
CASSEERLGGEQFF
TGTGCCAGCAGTGAAGAAAGGTTGGGGGGTGAGCAGTTCTTC
>12|TRBJ1-5|few|-|TRBV12-5
CARSQVNQPQHF
TGTGCTAGGTCCCAGGTCAATCAGCCCCAGCATTTT
>15|TRBJ2-7|-|TRBD2|TRBV4-2
CASSHQAGGSYEQYF
TGTGCCAGCAGTCATCAGGCGGGAGGGTCCTACGAGCAGTACTTC
>13|TRBJ2-7|-|-|TRBV20-1
CSLRTTQGYEQYF
TGCAGTCTCCGAACCACTCAGGGTTACGAGCAGTACTTC
>16|TRBJ2-1|few|-|TRBV4-2
CASSQDADKTYNEQFF
TGTGCCAGCAGCCAAGATGCGGACAAAACCTACAATGAGCAGTTCTTC
>17|TRBJ1-5|-|TRBD1|TRBV15
CATSRGQGAYSNQPQHF
TGTGCCACCAGCAGAGGACAGGGGGCCTATAGCAATCAGCCCCAGCATTTT
>14|TRBJ2-3|-|-|TRBV4-3
CASSPVLGTDTQYF
TGCGCCAGCAGCCCTGTATTAGGGACAGATACGCAGTATTTT
>17|TRBJ2-1|-|-|TRBV12-3/TRBV12-4
CASSYRLTASSYNEQFF
TGTGCCAGCAGTTACCGACTGACTGCCAGCTCCTACAATGAGCAGTTCTTC
>14|TRBJ2-6|-|-|TRBV27
CASSTSSGANVLTF
TGTGCCAGCAGTACTAGCTCTGGGGCCAACGTCCTGACTTTC
>15|TRBJ1-4|many|-|TRBV27
CASSSLGGAFEKLFF
TGTGCCAGCAGTTCCCTGGGGGGCGCGTTTGAAAAACTGTTTTTT
>15|TRBJ2-5|-|TRBD1|TRBV10-1
CASSAAGQGQETQYF
TGCGCCAGCAGCGCAGCGGGACAGGGTCAAGAGACCCAGTACTTC
>14|TRBJ2-6|-|-|TRBV29-1
CSVDMSSGANVLTF
TGCAGCGTTGACATGAGCTCTGGGGCCAACGTCCTGACTTTC
>16|TRBJ2-3|few|TRBD2|TRBV20-1
CSARRLAGVSGGTQYF
TGCAGTGCTAGACGGCTAGCGGGTGTGTCGGGGGGTACGCAGTATTTT
>14|TRBJ2-7|-|TRBD2|TRBV29-1
CSVMTSGGSYEQYF
TGCAGCGTTATGACTAGCGGGGGATCTTACGAGCAGTACTTC